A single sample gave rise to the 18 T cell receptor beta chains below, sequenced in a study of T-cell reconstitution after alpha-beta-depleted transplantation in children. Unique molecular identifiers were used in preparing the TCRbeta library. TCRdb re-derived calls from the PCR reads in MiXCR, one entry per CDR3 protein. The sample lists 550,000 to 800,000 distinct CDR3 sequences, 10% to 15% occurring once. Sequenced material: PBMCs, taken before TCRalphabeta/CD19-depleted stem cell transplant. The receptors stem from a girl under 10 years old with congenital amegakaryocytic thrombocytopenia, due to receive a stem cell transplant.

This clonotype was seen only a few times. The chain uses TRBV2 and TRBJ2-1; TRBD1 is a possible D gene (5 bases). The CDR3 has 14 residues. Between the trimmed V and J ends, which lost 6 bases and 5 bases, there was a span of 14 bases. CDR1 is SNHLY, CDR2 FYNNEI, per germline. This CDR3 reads CASSVSTQDNEQFF. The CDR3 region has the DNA TGTGCCAGCAGCGTATCTACACAGGACAATGAGCAGTTCTTC.

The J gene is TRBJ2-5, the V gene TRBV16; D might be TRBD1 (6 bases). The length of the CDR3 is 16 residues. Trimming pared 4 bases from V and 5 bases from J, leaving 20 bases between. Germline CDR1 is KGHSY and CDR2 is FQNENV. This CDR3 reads CASSPPDGGAGETQYF. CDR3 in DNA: TGTGCCAGCAGCCCCCCCGATGGGGGCGCCGGGGAGACCCAGTACTTC. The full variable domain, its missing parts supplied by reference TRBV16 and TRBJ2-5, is GEEVAQTPKHLVRGEGQKAKLYCAPIKGHSYVFWYQQVLKNEFKFLISFQNENVFDETGMPKERFSAKCLPNSPCSLEIQATKLEDSAVYFCASSPPDGGAGETQYFGPGTRLLVL.

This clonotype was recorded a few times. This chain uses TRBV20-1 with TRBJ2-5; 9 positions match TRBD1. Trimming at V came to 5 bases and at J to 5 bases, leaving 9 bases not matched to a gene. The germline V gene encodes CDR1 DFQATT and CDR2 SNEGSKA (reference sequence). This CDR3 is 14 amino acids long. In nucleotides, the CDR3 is TGCAGTGCTTTTCGGACAGGGGTAGAGGAGACCCAGTACTTC. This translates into CSAFRTGVEETQYF.

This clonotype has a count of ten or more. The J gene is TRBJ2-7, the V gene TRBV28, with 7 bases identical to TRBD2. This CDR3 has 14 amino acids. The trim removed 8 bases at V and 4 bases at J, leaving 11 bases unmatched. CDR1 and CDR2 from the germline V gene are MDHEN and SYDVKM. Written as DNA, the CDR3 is TGTGCCAGCGCTGCGGGGACTACCACTTACGAGCAGTACTTC. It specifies CASAAGTTTYEQYF.

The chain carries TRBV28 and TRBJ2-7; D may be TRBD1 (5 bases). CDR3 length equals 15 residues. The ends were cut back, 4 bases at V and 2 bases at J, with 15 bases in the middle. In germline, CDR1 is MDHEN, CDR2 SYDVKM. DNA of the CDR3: TGTGCCAGCAGTTCCTCAGGGTTTGGGGCCTACGAGCAGTACTTC. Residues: CASSSSGFGAYEQYF.

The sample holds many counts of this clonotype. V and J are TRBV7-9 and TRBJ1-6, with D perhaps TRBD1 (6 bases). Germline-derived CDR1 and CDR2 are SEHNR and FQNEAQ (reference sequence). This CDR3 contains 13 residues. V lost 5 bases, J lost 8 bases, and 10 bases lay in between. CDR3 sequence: CASSQGSDSPLHF. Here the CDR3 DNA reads TGTGCCAGCAGCCAGGGGAGCGATTCACCCCTCCACTTT.

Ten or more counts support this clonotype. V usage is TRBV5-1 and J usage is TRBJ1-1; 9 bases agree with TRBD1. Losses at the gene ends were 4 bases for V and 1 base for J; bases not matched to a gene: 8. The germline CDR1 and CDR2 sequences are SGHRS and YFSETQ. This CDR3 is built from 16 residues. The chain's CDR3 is CASSAAPTGGNTEAFF. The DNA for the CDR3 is TGCGCCAGCAGCGCCGCCCCGACAGGGGGGAACACTGAAGCTTTCTTT.

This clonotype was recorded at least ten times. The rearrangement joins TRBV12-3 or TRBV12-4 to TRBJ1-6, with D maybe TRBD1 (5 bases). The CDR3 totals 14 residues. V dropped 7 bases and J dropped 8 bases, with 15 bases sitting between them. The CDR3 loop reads CASNDRDGYSPLHF. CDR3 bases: TGTGCCAGCAACGATAGGGACGGTTATTCACCCCTCCACTTT.

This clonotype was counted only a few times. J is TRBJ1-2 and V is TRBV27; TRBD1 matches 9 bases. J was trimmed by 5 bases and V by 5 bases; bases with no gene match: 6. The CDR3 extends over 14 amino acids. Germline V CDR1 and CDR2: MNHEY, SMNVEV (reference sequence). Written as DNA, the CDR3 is TGTGCCAGCAGTAAAACAGGGGGCGCATATGGCTACACCTTC. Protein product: CASSKTGGAYGYTF.

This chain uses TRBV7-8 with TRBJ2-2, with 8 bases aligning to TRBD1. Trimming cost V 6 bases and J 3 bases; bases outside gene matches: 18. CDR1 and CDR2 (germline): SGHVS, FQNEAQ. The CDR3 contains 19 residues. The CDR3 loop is CASRHSERQGSLHTGELFF. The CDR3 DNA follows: TGTGCCAGCAGGCATAGCGAAAGACAGGGGTCCCTTCACACCGGGGAGCTGTTTTTT. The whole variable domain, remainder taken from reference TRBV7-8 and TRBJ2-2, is GAGVSQSPRYKVAKRGQDVALRCDPISGHVSLFWYQQALGQGPEFLTYFQNEAQLDKSGLPSDRFFAERPEGSVSTLKIQRTQQEDSAVYLCASRHSERQGSLHTGELFFGEGSRLTVL.

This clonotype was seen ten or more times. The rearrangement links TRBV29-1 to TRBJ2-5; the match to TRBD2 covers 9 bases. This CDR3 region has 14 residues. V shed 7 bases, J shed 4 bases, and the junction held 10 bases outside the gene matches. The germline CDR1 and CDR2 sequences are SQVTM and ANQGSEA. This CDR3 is CSGGSGSGLETQYF. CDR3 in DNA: TGCAGCGGGGGTAGCGGGAGTGGATTAGAGACCCAGTACTTC.

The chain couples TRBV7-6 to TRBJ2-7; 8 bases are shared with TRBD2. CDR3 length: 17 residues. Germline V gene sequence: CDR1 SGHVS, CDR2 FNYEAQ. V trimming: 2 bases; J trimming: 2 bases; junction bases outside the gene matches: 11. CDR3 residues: CASSLSLGTSQTYEQYF. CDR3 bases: TGTGCCAGCAGCTTAAGCTTAGGGACTAGTCAAACCTACGAGCAGTACTTC.

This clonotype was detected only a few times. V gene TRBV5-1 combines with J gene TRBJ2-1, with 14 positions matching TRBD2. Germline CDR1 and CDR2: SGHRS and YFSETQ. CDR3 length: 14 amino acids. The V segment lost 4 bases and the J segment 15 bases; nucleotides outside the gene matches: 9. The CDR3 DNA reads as TGCGCCAGCAGCCCTGGGACTAGCGGGGGTACGACGTTCTTC. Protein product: CASSPGTSGGTTFF.

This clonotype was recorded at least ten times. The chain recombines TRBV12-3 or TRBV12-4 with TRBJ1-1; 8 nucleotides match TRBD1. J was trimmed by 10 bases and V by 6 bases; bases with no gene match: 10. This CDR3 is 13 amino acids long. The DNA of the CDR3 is TGTGCCAGCAGACCTCGGTCCGGGACAGGAGCTTTCTTT. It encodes CASRPRSGTGAFF.

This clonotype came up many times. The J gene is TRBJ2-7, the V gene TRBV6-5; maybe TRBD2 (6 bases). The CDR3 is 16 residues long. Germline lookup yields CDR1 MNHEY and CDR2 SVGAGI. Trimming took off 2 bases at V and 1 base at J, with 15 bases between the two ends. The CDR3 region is CASSYRAGTPSYEQYF. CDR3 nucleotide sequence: TGTGCCAGCAGTTACAGGGCCGGGACTCCTTCCTACGAGCAGTACTTC.

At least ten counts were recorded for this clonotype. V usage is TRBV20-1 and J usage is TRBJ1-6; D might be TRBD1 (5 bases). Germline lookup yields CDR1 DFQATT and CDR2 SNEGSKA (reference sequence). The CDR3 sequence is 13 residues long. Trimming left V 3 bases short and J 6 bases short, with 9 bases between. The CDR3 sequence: CSARGPFNSPLHF. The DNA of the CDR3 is TGCAGTGCTAGGGGGCCATTTAATTCACCCCTCCACTTT.

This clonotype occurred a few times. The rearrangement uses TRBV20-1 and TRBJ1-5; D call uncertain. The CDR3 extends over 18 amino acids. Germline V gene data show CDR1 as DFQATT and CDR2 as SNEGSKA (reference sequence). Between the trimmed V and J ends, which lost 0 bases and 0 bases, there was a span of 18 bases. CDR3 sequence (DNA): TGCAGTGCTAGAGATTCGGTTGTTACAGCATATAGCAATCAGCCCCAGCATTTT. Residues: CSARDSVVTAYSNQPQHF.

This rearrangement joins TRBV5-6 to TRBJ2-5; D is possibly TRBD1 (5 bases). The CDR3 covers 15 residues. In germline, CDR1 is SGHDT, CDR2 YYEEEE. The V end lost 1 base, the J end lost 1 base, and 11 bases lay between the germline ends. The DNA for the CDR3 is TGTGCCAGCAGCTTGCGGGTAGACAGCCAAGAGACCCAGTACTTC. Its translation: CASSLRVDSQETQYF.